These 27 T cell receptor delta chains originate from one sample sequenced in a study of gamma-delta chains in newborns, infants, children. TCRdb called clones from the reads again using CATT. The top ten clones hold around 4.4% of a sample with roughly 10,000 delta-chain clones, about 22% of them seen once. Sequences were obtained from blood. These receptors originate from a child who was a newborn, infant or young child, either healthy, febrile or measles-vaccinated (not recorded which).

The table lists this clone with a count of one. A read error is likely here: a far larger clone is one base away. The V and J genes are TRDV2 and TRDJ1, with 11 nucleotides matching TRDD3. This CDR3 is 21 amino acids long. J was trimmed by 0 bases and V by 2 bases; bases with no gene match: 19. CDR1 and CDR2 from the germline V gene are GEAIGNYY and EKD. The CDR3 loop is CACDILPGELGDNLYTDKLIF. In nucleotides, the CDR3 is TGTGCCTGTGACATCCTTCCCGGGGAACTGGGGGATAACTTGTACACCGATAAACTCATCTTT.

The J gene is TRDJ1, the V gene TRDV1; tentative D call: TRDD2 (5 bases). The CDR3 extends over 25 amino acids. Germline V lookup: CDR1 TSWWSYY, CDR2 QGS. V gave up 0 bases and J gave up 4 bases, with 42 bases separating them. CDR3 DNA sequence: TGTGCTCTTGGGGAACTGCCCTTCACACCTTCTTCCATGGATGGACACCTCCATGGTGTCGATAAACTCATCTTT. It encodes CALGELPFTPSSMDGHLHGVDKLIF.

This clone has just a few counts. This rearrangement joins TRDV2 to TRDJ1, with 7 bases that match TRDD3. CDR1 is GEAIGNYY and CDR2 is EKD in the germline V gene. The ends lost 0 bases at V and 0 bases at J; junction bases unmatched: 9. The CDR3 sequence is 17 residues long. This CDR3 is CACDTLLGAGYTDKLIF. The CDR3 DNA sequence: TGTGCCTGTGACACCTTGCTGGGGGCCGGGTACACCGATAAACTCATCTTT.

By sample share, this clone is medium-sized. This chain links TRDV2 with TRDJ3, with 11 bases identical to TRDD3. Germline-derived CDR1 and CDR2 are GEAIGNYY and EKD. V lost 2 bases, J lost 2 bases, and 4 bases stayed unmatched. This CDR3 comprises 18 residues. Here the CDR3 DNA reads TGTGCCTGTGACAAGCTGGGGGATACCCCCTGGGACACCCGACAGATGTTTTTC. This gives the protein CACDKLGDTPWDTRQMFF.

Judged by abundance, this clone is medium-sized. V usage is TRDV2 and J usage is TRDJ1; 8 bases are a match to TRDD3. From germline, CDR1 is GEAIGNYY and CDR2 EKD. The CDR3 is 16 amino acids. V lost 0 bases and J lost 0; bases outside the gene matches: 5. The CDR3 DNA follows: TGTGCCTGTGACACCGTTGGGGGATCGTACACCGATAAACTCATCTTT. It encodes CACDTVGGSYTDKLIF.

Comment on this clone: Germline is not matched at one junction end, which may reflect a read error. The CDR3 nucleotides read TGTGCCTGTGACTCGGGGAGGGGGGGATACGTAGAAACCGATAAAATCATCTTT. It codes for CACDSGRGGYVETDKIIF. The rearrangement uses TRDV2 and TRDJ1, with TRDD3 identical over 10 bases. Per germline, CDR1 GEAIGNYY and CDR2 EKD. The CDR3 runs to 18 residues.

A few counts support this clone. The rearrangement uses TRDV3 and TRDJ1; tentatively, D is TRDD3 (5 bases). The CDR3 extends over 11 amino acids. Germline V lookup: CDR1 TVYSNPD, CDR2 GDNSRS (reference sequence). The ends were cut back, 0 bases at V and 6 bases at J, with 8 bases in the middle. Written as DNA, the CDR3 is TGTGCCTTTAGGATGGGGTATAAACTCATCTTT. Residues: CAFRMGYKLIF.

CDR3: CACDPILDADKLIF. DNA for the CDR3: TGTGCCTGTGACCCTATACTCGACGCCGATAAACTCATCTTT. V usage is TRDV2 and J usage is TRDJ1; no clear D gene. V was trimmed by 3 bases and J by 3 bases, leaving 13 bases between them. From germline, CDR1 is GEAIGNYY and CDR2 EKD. The CDR3 has 14 residues.

The chain employs TRDV3 and TRDJ1; D perhaps matches TRDD2 (5 bases). Trimming took off 1 base at V and 1 base at J, with 25 bases between the two ends. CDR3 length: 18 residues. Germline V gene sequence: CDR1 TVYSNPD, CDR2 GDNSRS (reference sequence). The CDR3 DNA reads TGTGCCTTTAAATGTCTTAGCGAGCCCATCCTAGCCACCGATAAACTCATCTTT. Translation: CAFKCLSEPILATDKLIF. Supplemented by reference TRDV3 and TRDJ1, the full variable domain reads CDKVTQSSPDQTVASGSEVVLLCTYDTVYSNPDLFWYRIRPDYSFQFVFYGDNSRSEGADFTQGRFSVKHILTQKAFHLVISPVRTEDSATYYCAFKCLSEPILATDKLIFGKGTRVTVEP.

By frequency in the sample, this clone is medium-sized. This sequence joins TRDV2 and TRDJ1; TRDD3 matches at 10 bases. The CDR3 contains 15 residues. Germline V gene sequence: CDR1 GEAIGNYY, CDR2 EKD. The V segment lost 3 bases and the J segment 1 base; nucleotides outside the gene matches: 4. This chain's CDR3 is CACDVLGDRTDKLIF. In nucleotides, the CDR3 is TGTGCCTGTGACGTACTGGGGGATCGCACCGATAAACTCATCTTT.

This clone is medium-sized within its sample. The chain has TRDV2 and TRDJ3, with 10 bases identical to TRDD3. J lost 2 bases, V lost 3 bases, and 6 bases had no gene match. Germline lookup yields CDR1 GEAIGNYY and CDR2 EKD. The CDR3 has 18 amino acids. The CDR3 spells CACDQLGDQAWDTRQMFF. In nucleotides, the CDR3 is TGTGCCTGTGACCAACTGGGGGATCAAGCCTGGGACACCCGACAGATGTTTTTC.

Note on this clone: This could be a read error, since a much larger clone is one nucleotide away. The sample has other DNA sequences that encode this CDR3 too. The chain carries TRDV2 and TRDJ1; 10 nucleotides agree with TRDD3. The CDR3 contains 15 residues. V lost 1 base to trimming and J lost 5 bases; unmatched junction nucleotides: 6. Germline CDR1 is GEAIGNYY and CDR2 is EKD. CDR3 amino acids: CACDTLGDTRDKLIF. In nucleotides, the CDR3 is TGTGCCTGTGACACGTTGGGGGATACTAGAGATAAACTCATCTTT.

This clone was observed a handful of times. This CDR3 is also generated by other DNA sequences in the sample. The chain couples TRDV2 to TRDJ3; 13 positions match TRDD3. The CDR3 loop spans 20 amino acids. Trimming cost V 0 bases and J 1 base; bases outside gene matches: 5. CDR1 is GEAIGNYY and CDR2 is EKD in the germline V gene. The CDR3 reads CACDTVLGDTRSWDTRQMFF. The CDR3 DNA reads as TGTGCCTGTGACACCGTACTGGGGGATACGCGGTCCTGGGACACCCGACAGATGTTTTTC.

With respect to this clone: A read error may be the cause here, since a much bigger clone is one base away. V gene TRDV2 combines with J gene TRDJ1; 13 nucleotides line up with TRDD3. J lost 4 bases, V lost 5 bases, and 15 bases had no gene match. In germline, CDR1 is GEAIGNYY, CDR2 EKD. This CDR3 comprises 18 residues. The CDR3: CACGDLLTGGYEGDKLIF. The DNA for the CDR3 is TGTGCCTGTGGCGACCTGCTTACTGGGGGATACGAAGGCGATAAACTCATCTTT.

This clone was counted between two and nine times. The V call is TRDV2, the J call TRDJ1, with 9 positions matching TRDD3. The CDR3 loop spans 16 amino acids. Germline values: CDR1 GEAIGNYY, CDR2 EKD. V was clipped by 0 bases and J by 8 bases; unmatched bases: 12. The CDR3 reads CACDTLVGTGGPKLIF. The CDR3 bases are TGTGCCTGTGACACCCTGGTGGGGACTGGGGGACCAAAACTCATCTTT.

The chain links TRDV2 to TRDJ3; TRDD3 might be the D (6 bases). The CDR3 has 20 amino acids. V was clipped by 0 bases and J by 0 bases, with 17 bases between them. CDR1 is GEAIGNYY and CDR2 is EKD in the germline V gene. The CDR3 here is CACDTAGGGGSSWDTRQMFF. DNA for the CDR3: TGTGCCTGTGACACCGCGGGCGGGGGGGGAAGCTCCTGGGACACCCGACAGATGTTTTTC.

Of note for this clone: In the same sample, other DNA sequences code for this CDR3. The chain combines TRDV2 with TRDJ1; D remains ambiguous. V shed 3 bases and J shed 4 bases, with 17 bases lying between them. Germline V CDR1 and CDR2: GEAIGNYY, EKD. The CDR3 consists of 15 residues. CDR3 amino acids: CACDPVIRSRDKLIF. In nucleotides, the CDR3 is TGTGCCTGTGACCCCGTTATTAGGTCTCGCGATAAACTCATCTTT.

Regarding this clone: This may be a read error: a much more frequent sequence differs by one nucleotide. V and J are TRDV2 and TRDJ1; 8 nucleotides align to TRDD3. The length of the CDR3 is 17 residues. With 3 bases clipped from V and 0 bases from J, the junction kept 11 bases outside the gene matches. Germline loops: CDR1 GEAIGNYY, CDR2 EKD. The CDR3 loop is CACDALTGGPYTDKLIF. The DNA for the CDR3 is TGTGCCTGTGACGCCCTTACTGGGGGGCCGTACACCGATAAACTCATCTTT.

In this sample, this clone is medium-sized. The chain recombines TRDV2 with TRDJ1; 11 bases line up with TRDD3. With V trimmed by 3 bases and J by 0 bases, 5 bases remained unmatched. The germline V gene has CDR1 GEAIGNYY and CDR2 EKD. CDR3 length: 16 residues. The CDR3 nucleotides read TGTGCCTGTGACCTACTGGGGGATATTGACACCGATAAACTCATCTTT. Its protein product is CACDLLGDIDTDKLIF.

V usage is TRDV2 and J usage is TRDJ1; TRDD3 matches 13 bases. V shed 3 bases and J 2 bases; nucleotides not matched to a gene: 8. The CDR3 spans 17 residues. The germline V gene encodes CDR1 GEAIGNYY and CDR2 EKD. In DNA, the CDR3 is TGTGCCTGTGACGCAGTACTGGGGGATACGCGAACCGATAAACTCATCTTT. Its protein product is CACDAVLGDTRTDKLIF.

Comments on this clone: Other DNA sequences of this sample code for an identical CDR3. The rearrangement joins TRDV2 to TRDJ1; the match to TRDD3 covers 12 bases. After removal of 1 base from V and 1 base from J, the junction contained 12 bases not matched to a gene. CDR3 length: 19 residues. Germline CDR1 GEAIGNYY, CDR2 EKD. The chain's CDR3 is CACDTVLGDTPQGTDKLIF. In DNA form, the CDR3 reads TGTGCCTGTGACACGGTACTGGGGGATACCCCCCAAGGCACCGATAAACTCATCTTT.

This clone has just a few counts. The CDR3 protein is CALGELPTCLGDTLSTDKLIF. CDR3 coding DNA: TGTGCTCTTGGGGAACTTCCTACTTGTCTGGGGGATACTCTTTCGACCGATAAACTCATCTTT. The chain is built from TRDV1 and TRDJ1, with 11 nucleotides matching TRDD3. The germline V gene encodes CDR1 TSWWSYY and CDR2 QGS. The CDR3 runs 21 residues. With V trimmed by 0 bases and J by 2 bases, 17 bases remained unmatched.

This clone was observed a handful of times. The chain joins TRDV2 to TRDJ2; 7 bases fit TRDD3. The CDR3 has 22 amino acids. V gave up 0 bases and J gave up 2 bases; unmatched junction bases: 23. Germline V gene data show CDR1 as GEAIGNYY and CDR2 as EKD. CDR3 sequence (DNA): TGTGCCTGTGACACCGGGTCTAGAATGGTTCCTGGGGGCGACCAATTGACAGCACAACTCTTCTTT. The encoded protein is CACDTGSRMVPGGDQLTAQLFF.

With regard to this clone: It may be a read error: a sequence one base away is much more abundant. The chain couples TRDV2 to TRDJ1; TRDD3 aligns across 7 bases. Germline V gives CDR1 GEAIGNYY, CDR2 EKD. The CDR3 runs to 22 residues. The CDR3: CACDTVAGGTTLRGIDTDRLIF. CDR3 coding DNA: TGTGCCTGTGACACCGTGGCTGGCGGAACTACGTTGCGGGGGATTGACACCGATAGACTCATCTTT.

This clone was observed a handful of times. This chain connects TRDV2 to TRDJ1, with 12 nucleotides matching TRDD3. Germline values: CDR1 GEAIGNYY, CDR2 EKD. The CDR3 totals 17 residues. V shed 4 bases and J 6 bases; nucleotides not matched to a gene: 14. This CDR3 reads CACDTLLVLGDTHKLIF. DNA of the CDR3: TGTGCCTGTGATACCTTACTCGTACTGGGGGATACCCATAAACTCATCTTT.

The chain recombines TRDV1 with TRDJ1; D might be TRDD3 (6 bases). The V end lost 5 bases, the J end lost 4 bases, and 29 bases lay between the germline ends. The CDR3 sequence is 19 residues long. Germline CDR1 reads TSWWSYY; CDR2 reads QGS. CDR3 DNA sequence: TGTGCTCTTGGGATAAAGAGAGGGGCGTGGGGATTGTACATCGATAAACTCATCTTT. Amino acid sequence: CALGIKRGAWGLYIDKLIF.

This clone was observed a handful of times. A read error may explain this, as a much larger clone is one base away. CDR3 amino acids: CACDVTGDRNTDKLIF. CDR3 nucleotide sequence: TGTGCCTGTGACGTGACGGGGGATCGCAACACCGATAAACTCATCTTT. The V and J genes are TRDV2 and TRDJ1; 7 bases match TRDD3. Losses at the gene ends were 3 bases for V and 0 bases for J; bases not matched to a gene: 9. Germline V lookup: CDR1 GEAIGNYY, CDR2 EKD. The CDR3 is made up of 16 amino acids.